This is a list of T cell receptor beta chains from one sample in a study of blood T cell repertoires in COVID-19. Data came from immunoSEQ multiplex PCR; TCRdb stores just in-frame clones and leaves some out. The sample holds around 250,000 clones; under 90% are singletons and the top ten take 15% to 19%. The sequenced sample consisted of PBMCs or T cells enriched from blood (not recorded which). The receptors here all came from a man aged 18-30 years who had recovered from COVID-19. Both conserved end residues are part of each CDR3. The D gene is left open where the match is weak. Not every row has a clone size; where given, it reads once, few, many or a size class.

size: .
J: TRBJ2-1
D: TRBD2
V: TRBV7-9
DNA: TGTGCCAGCAGCCCCCCCGGGCTAGCGGTCTCCTACAATGAGCAGTTCTTC
CDR3: CASSPPGLAVSYNEQFF

size: .
J: TRBJ1-5
D: .
V: TRBV30
DNA: TGTGCCTGGAGTTTGAGGGTTAATCAGCCCCAGCATTTT
CDR3: CAWSLRVNQPQHF

size: .
J: TRBJ2-1
D: TRBD2
V: TRBV2
DNA: TGTGCCAGCAGGGGACTAGCGGGGGGTTACAATGAGCAGTTCTTC
CDR3: CASRGLAGGYNEQFF

size: .
J: TRBJ1-1
D: .
V: TRBV28
DNA: TGTGCCAGCAGCTCCTCTGGGCGGAACACTGAAGCTTTCTTT
CDR3: CASSSSGRNTEAFF

size: once
J: TRBJ2-2
D: .
V: TRBV5-4
DNA: TGTGCCAGCAGAGTAGGAGGGCAGGCCACCGGGGAGCTGTTTTTT
CDR3: CASRVGGQATGELFF

size: .
J: TRBJ2-5
D: TRBD2
V: TRBV7-7
DNA: TGTGCTAGCAGCTTCGGACTAGCGGGAGGGGCCCAAGAGACCCAGTACTTC
CDR3: CASSFGLAGGAQETQYF

size: .
J: TRBJ1-1
D: TRBD1
V: TRBV19
DNA: TGTGCCAGTAGTCCAGGGGGCGGCACTGAAGCTTTCTTT
CDR3: CASSPGGGTEAFF

size: .
J: TRBJ1-6
D: TRBD1
V: TRBV18
DNA: TGTGCCAGCTCACCACTCGTCCGGACAGGGGCGTATTCACCCCTCCACTTT
CDR3: CASSPLVRTGAYSPLHF

size: .
J: TRBJ1-1
D: .
V: TRBV3-1/TRBV3-2
DNA: TGTGCCAGCAGCAGGGGCGTGTGGAGTGAAGCTTTCTTT
CDR3: CASSRGVWSEAFF

size: once
J: TRBJ2-1
D: .
V: TRBV25-1
DNA: TGTGCCAGCAGTGATGGGGGGGGCAGGGGCCATGAGCAGTTCTTC
CDR3: CASSDGGGRGHEQFF

size: .
J: TRBJ2-7
D: TRBD2
V: TRBV6-1
DNA: TGTGCCAGCAGTGAGGGCGGGAGGAGCTACGAGCAGTACTTC
CDR3: CASSEGGRSYEQYF

size: .
J: TRBJ1-3
D: .
V: TRBV7-9
DNA: TGTGCCAGCAGCTTAGCGAGAGGGGGTTGGGACTCTGGAAACACCATATATTTT
CDR3: CASSLARGGWDSGNTIYF

size: .
J: TRBJ1-6
D: TRBD1
V: TRBV12-5
DNA: TGTGCTAGTGGCCAGGGACAGCAAAATTCACCCCTCCACTTT
CDR3: CASGQGQQNSPLHF

size: .
J: TRBJ2-1
D: TRBD2
V: TRBV3-1/TRBV3-2
DNA: TGTGCCAGCAGCCAAGAGATTCTAGCGGGGGTCGGCGATGAGCAGTTCTTC
CDR3: CASSQEILAGVGDEQFF

size: .
J: TRBJ1-5
D: .
V: TRBV23-1
DNA: TGCGCCAGCAGTCACCAGAATCAGCCCCAGCATTTT
CDR3: CASSHQNQPQHF

size: .
J: TRBJ1-1
D: TRBD1
V: TRBV5-5
DNA: TGTGCCAGCAGCTTGGTATCGCAGGGGACAGTGAACACTGAAGCTTTCTTT
CDR3: CASSLVSQGTVNTEAFF

size: .
J: TRBJ1-2
D: .
V: TRBV7-2
DNA: TGTGCCAGCAGCTTAAATGACAGGAGCGTCTATGGCTACACCTTC
CDR3: CASSLNDRSVYGYTF

size: .
J: TRBJ2-2
D: .
V: TRBV7-2
DNA: TGTGCCAGCCTCCGCGTGAACACCGGGGAGCTGTTTTTT
CDR3: CASLRVNTGELFF

size: .
J: TRBJ1-3
D: .
V: TRBV5-1
DNA: TGCGCCAGCAGCTTGACAGGTAGCTTGGGTGGAAACACCATATATTTT
CDR3: CASSLTGSLGGNTIYF

size: .
J: TRBJ1-5
D: .
V: TRBV7-2
DNA: TGTGCCAGCAGCTTAGATTGGAGTTGGCAGCCCCAGCATTTT
CDR3: CASSLDWSWQPQHF

size: .
J: TRBJ2-7
D: .
V: TRBV12-3/TRBV12-4
DNA: TGTGCCAGCAGTTTAGGGCAGTACGAGCAGTACTTC
CDR3: CASSLGQYEQYF

size: once
J: TRBJ2-7
D: .
V: TRBV29-1
DNA: TGCAGCGTGGCAACAGGGTATCTCTACGAGCAGTACTTC
CDR3: CSVATGYLYEQYF

size: .
J: TRBJ2-7
D: .
V: TRBV5-1
DNA: TGCGCCAGCAGACCCACCATGAGCTCCTACGAGCAGTACTTC
CDR3: CASRPTMSSYEQYF

size: .
J: TRBJ1-2
D: TRBD1
V: TRBV5-4
DNA: TGTGCCAGCAGCTTGAGACAGGGGGGGAACTATGGCTACACCTTC
CDR3: CASSLRQGGNYGYTF

size: .
J: TRBJ1-1
D: .
V: TRBV16
DNA: TGTGCCAGCAGCCCACTTGGTGGGAACACTGAAGCTTTCTTT
CDR3: CASSPLGGNTEAFF

size: .
J: TRBJ1-5
D: .
V: TRBV5-1
DNA: TGCGCCAGCAGCCCGGACTCGAGGGATCAGCCCCAGCATTTT
CDR3: CASSPDSRDQPQHF

size: .
J: TRBJ1-2
D: .
V: TRBV14
DNA: TGTGCCAGCAGCCAAGGAAACAGAAGCGGGCCTGGCTACACCTTC
CDR3: CASSQGNRSGPGYTF

size: .
J: TRBJ2-1
D: .
V: TRBV7-8
DNA: TGTGCCAGCAGCTTCCTGGCCCGGCGGGGCAATGAGCAGTTCTTC
CDR3: CASSFLARRGNEQFF

size: .
J: TRBJ2-7
D: .
V: TRBV5-1
DNA: TGCGCCAGCAGCCCAAAACCAGACAGCTACGAGCAGTACTTC
CDR3: CASSPKPDSYEQYF

size: once
J: TRBJ2-1
D: .
V: TRBV6-6
DNA: TGTGCCAGCAGAGTAGCTGGGGAGCAGTTCTTC
CDR3: CASRVAGEQFF

size: .
J: TRBJ1-2
D: .
V: TRBV28
DNA: TGTGCCAGCAGTTTACGGACAGATAAAGGCTACACCTTC
CDR3: CASSLRTDKGYTF

size: .
J: TRBJ1-1
D: .
V: TRBV18
DNA: TGTGCCAGCTCACCAGGTGGTCGGGCTTTCTTT
CDR3: CASSPGGRAFF

size: .
J: TRBJ2-5
D: .
V: TRBV7-9
DNA: TGTGCCAGCAGCTTCTCTTCGGAGCGAGAGACCCAGTACTTC
CDR3: CASSFSSERETQYF

size: few
J: TRBJ2-1
D: .
V: TRBV18
DNA: TGTGCCAGCTCACCTAACCGAACCTCCTATGATTACAATGAGCAGTTCTTC
CDR3: CASSPNRTSYDYNEQFF

size: .
J: TRBJ1-2
D: .
V: TRBV19
DNA: TGTGCCAGTAGTATCGTTAGCTATGGCTACACCTTC
CDR3: CASSIVSYGYTF

size: .
J: TRBJ2-7
D: TRBD2
V: TRBV7-2
DNA: TGTGCCAGCAGCTCCCCCCTAGCGGGGGTAGTCTACGAGCAGTACTTC
CDR3: CASSSPLAGVVYEQYF

size: few
J: TRBJ1-2
D: .
V: TRBV5-4
DNA: TGTGCCAGCAGCTTGCAGGGTGTTAACTATGGCTACACCTTC
CDR3: CASSLQGVNYGYTF

size: .
J: TRBJ1-1
D: .
V: TRBV30
DNA: TGTGCCTGGATCCCGGGACTTCTGAACACTGAAGCTTTCTTT
CDR3: CAWIPGLLNTEAFF

size: .
J: TRBJ2-1
D: TRBD2
V: TRBV7-9
DNA: TGTGCCAGCAGCTTAGATATCGACTATAGCGGGAGGGCGAATGAGCAGTTCTTC
CDR3: CASSLDIDYSGRANEQFF

size: .
J: TRBJ1-5
D: .
V: TRBV30
DNA: TGTGCCTGGAGTGTTTCATTTGGCAATCAGCCCCAGCATTTT
CDR3: CAWSVSFGNQPQHF

size: .
J: TRBJ1-6
D: .
V: TRBV3-1/TRBV3-2
DNA: TGTGCCAGCAGCCAAGATCATAGCTATAATTCACCCCTCCACTTT
CDR3: CASSQDHSYNSPLHF

size: .
J: TRBJ1-5
D: .
V: TRBV12-3/TRBV12-4
DNA: TGTGCCAGCACCCTCTCCGGCAATCAGCCCCAGCATTTT
CDR3: CASTLSGNQPQHF

size: .
J: TRBJ2-1
D: TRBD2
V: TRBV3-1/TRBV3-2
DNA: TGTGCCAGCAGCCAAGACTTAAGTGGACTAGCGGAGCTAACCGACACCAATGAGCAGTTCTTC
CDR3: CASSQDLSGLAELTDTNEQFF